This TCR beta chain was sequenced during a study of cytomegalovirus exposure and HLA in healthy donors. For the study at large: The 95 to 150 validation repertoires used a platform that matched the one used for the 600 to 750 first-cohort repertoires, as a later analysis reported. Points from the study as a whole: The study labeled about 160 TCR beta chains cytomegalovirus-associated.

Germline V gives CDR1 SGDLS, CDR2 YYNGEE. This CDR3 is built from 14 residues. Trimming shortened V by 4 bases and J by 2 bases, and 12 bases separated the two germline ends. As to this clone: Its target is unknown.

The repertoire was sequenced with immunoSEQ multiplex PCR; TCRdb's copy has only in-frame clones and lacks some. The repertoire holds 150,000 to 200,000 clones, with approximately 85% as singletons. The donors were members of the validation cohort comprising roughly 130 subjects, separate from the roughly 700-subject first cohort. The sequence came from a woman aged 18-29 years in good health and CMV-seronegative. The sequenced material came from PBMCs. J is TRBJ1-2 and V is TRBV9; D is unresolved. This chain's CDR3 is CASSLPGENYGYTF. In DNA, the CDR3 is TGTGCCAGCAGCCTCCCTGGGGAGAACTATGGCTACACCTTC.